The rows below give T cell receptor beta chains drawn from one sample of a study of CD8+CD57+ T cells in acquired aplastic anemia. TCRdb re-derived calls from the reads in MiXCR, one entry per CDR3 protein. In the table there are around 220,000 distinct CDR3 sequences, roughly 50% of which are singletons. Material: sorted CD4+, CD8+, or CD8+CD57+ T cells (not recorded which) from PBMCs. These receptors were taken from a human donor with aplastic anemia. CDR3s include the opening cysteine and the closing phenylalanine or tryptophan. The order of the fields is clone size, V gene, D gene, J gene, CDR3 protein, CDR3 DNA. D genes are given only for firm matches. Some rows have no size entry. The others give once, few or many, or a class for an expanded clone.

NA	TRBV19	NA	TRBJ1-5	CASSTKQGKRNQPQHF	TGTGCCAGTAGTACCAAGCAGGGGAAACGCAATCAGCCCCAGCATTTT
few	TRBV5-4	TRBD2	TRBJ2-1	CATSGSSGGYNEQFF	TGTGCCACCTCGGGCTCTAGCGGGGGGTACAATGAGCAGTTCTTC
NA	TRBV4-1	TRBD1	TRBJ2-7	CASSLGTGGNEQYF	TGCGCCAGCAGCCTAGGGACAGGGGGCAACGAGCAGTACTTC
NA	TRBV5-1	TRBD2	TRBJ2-1	CASSLTSGGASYNGQFF	TGCGCCAGCAGCTTGACTAGCGGGGGGGCGTCCTACAATGGGCAGTTCTTC
NA	TRBV10-3	NA	TRBJ1-5	CAISDRNGIWGAQHF	TGTGCCATCAGTGACCGTAACGGGATATGGGGTGCCCAGCATTTT
NA	TRBV12-3/TRBV12-4	NA	TRBJ2-2	CASRGSRSGELFF	TGTGCCAGCAGGGGTAGTCGTTCCGGGGAGCTGTTTTTT
NA	TRBV5-8	NA	TRBJ1-2	CTSSLKGYGYTF	TGTACCAGCAGCTTGAAAGGCTATGGCTACACCTTC
NA	TRBV10-3	NA	TRBJ2-7	CASSYESYEQYF	TGTGCCAGCAGTTACGAGTCCTACGAGCAGTACTTC
once	TRBV7-9	NA	TRBJ1-4	CASSKGTTNEKLFF	TGTGCCAGCAGCAAGGGGACGACTAATGAAAAACTGTTTTTT
many	TRBV24-1	TRBD1	TRBJ1-5	CATSDPRQGANQPQHF	TGTGCCACCAGTGATCCAAGACAGGGGGCGAATCAGCCCCAGCATTTT
few	TRBV5-5	NA	TRBJ2-2	CASSSGQNRTGELFF	TGTGCCAGCAGCTCTGGACAGAATCGCACCGGGGAGCTGTTTTTT
few	TRBV25-1	NA	TRBJ1-2	CASSEWDNYLYGYTF	TGTGCCAGCAGTGAATGGGACAACTACTTATATGGCTACACCTTC
many	TRBV2	TRBD1	TRBJ2-1	CASSRDSLSYNEQFF	TGTGCCAGCAGTAGGGACAGCCTCTCCTACAATGAGCAGTTCTTC
many	TRBV20-1	TRBD2	TRBJ2-5	CSARDPTSGGETQYF	TGCAGTGCTAGAGATCCGACTAGCGGGGGAGAGACCCAGTACTTC
NA	TRBV6-1	NA	TRBJ2-7	CASSAPGTGEVEQYF	TGTGCCAGCAGTGCGCCCGGGACTGGCGAGGTCGAGCAGTACTTC
many	TRBV3-1	NA	TRBJ2-3	CASSQADTQYF	TGTGCCAGCAGCCAGGCAGATACGCAGTATTTT
many	TRBV20-1	NA	TRBJ2-2	CSARESDSGELFF	TGCAGTGCTAGAGAGTCCGATAGCGGGGAGCTGTTTTTT
NA	TRBV10-3	TRBD1	TRBJ1-2	CAISEATGGYGYTF	TGTGCCATCAGTGAGGCGACAGGGGGCTATGGCTACACCTTC
NA	TRBV7-2	TRBD2	TRBJ2-3	CASSFATSGGGRGGGTQYF	TGTGCCAGCAGCTTTGCGACTAGCGGGGGGGGACGGGGAGGCGGTACGCAGTACTTT
many	TRBV5-1	TRBD1	TRBJ2-5	CASSLAGQGETQYF	TGCGCCAGCAGCTTGGCCGGACAGGGAGAGACCCAGTACTTC
NA	TRBV24-1	NA	TRBJ1-5	CATSEGNQPQHF	TGTGCCACCAGTGAAGGAAATCAGCCCCAGCATTTT
many	TRBV20-1	NA	TRBJ2-1	CNARKVGAGYYNEQFF	TGCAATGCTAGAAAGGTTGGTGCGGGGTACTACAATGAGCAGTTCTTC
many	TRBV4-1	NA	TRBJ2-1	CASSQESRLGQFF	TGCGCCAGCAGCCAAGAATCCAGGCTGGGGCAGTTCTTC
many	TRBV6-1	TRBD2	TRBJ2-1	CASRSVTSGGNEQFF	TGTGCCAGCAGATCGGTTACTAGCGGGGGGAATGAGCAGTTCTTC
many	TRBV2	NA	TRBJ2-5	CATARTEETQYF	TGTGCCACCGCCAGGACTGAAGAGACCCAGTACTTC
many	TRBV18	NA	TRBJ2-7	CASSPPKGYEQYF	TGTGCCAGCTCACCACCCAAGGGCTACGAGCAGTACTTC
NA	TRBV7-9	NA	TRBJ1-6	CASSFPADGRVNSPLHF	TGTGCCAGCAGCTTCCCAGCGGATGGCAGGGTGAATTCACCCCTCCACTTT
once	TRBV25-1	NA	TRBJ1-1	CASTQGVATEAFF	TGTGCCAGCACACAGGGTGTAGCCACTGAAGCTTTCTTT
NA	TRBV7-9	TRBD2	TRBJ2-7	CASSKWTSGSREQYF	TGCGCCAGCAGCAAATGGACTAGCGGGAGCCGCGAGCAGTACTTC
NA	TRBV7-9	TRBD1	TRBJ1-5	CASSSRGQGGGSNQPQHF	TGTGCCAGCAGCTCCAGGGGGCAGGGGGGGGGGAGCAATCAGCCCCAGCATTTT
few	TRBV3-1	NA	TRBJ1-2	CASSQDSPANYGYTF	TGTGCCAGCAGCCAAGATTCCCCAGCTAACTATGGCTACACCTTC
NA	TRBV7-9	NA	TRBJ1-1	CASSHPTTEAFF	TGTGCCAGCAGCCACCCGACCACTGAAGCTTTCTTT
NA	TRBV19	NA	TRBJ2-1	CASSPAGEIYEQFF	TGTGCCAGTAGTCCCGCCGGGGAGATATATGAGCAGTTCTTC
few	TRBV7-3	TRBD1	TRBJ1-1	CASSSRTGQLNTEAFF	TGTGCCAGCAGCTCCCGGACGGGACAGCTGAACACTGAAGCTTTCTTT
many	TRBV7-3	TRBD2	TRBJ2-3	CASSITSGASDTQYF	TGTGCCAGCAGCATCACTAGCGGGGCATCAGATACGCAGTATTTT
NA	TRBV29-1	NA	TRBJ1-1	CSQTTEMNTEAFF	TGCAGTCAAACCACTGAAATGAACACTGAAGCTTTCTTT
many	TRBV5-1	TRBD1	TRBJ1-1	CASIGTGDGSKTEAFF	TGCGCCAGCATAGGGACAGGGGATGGGTCGAAGACTGAAGCTTTCTTT
NA	TRBV5-1	TRBD1	TRBJ2-1	CASSVNTGAGAYNEQFF	TGCGCCAGCAGCGTGAATACAGGGGCCGGAGCCTACAATGAGCAGTTCTTC
many	TRBV5-1	NA	TRBJ2-7	CASSLARYGSYEQYF	TGCGCCAGCAGCTTGGCGAGGTACGGGTCCTACGAGCAGTACTTC
NA	TRBV10-3	NA	TRBJ2-2	CAISETGASSGELFF	TGTGCCATCAGTGAGACGGGCGCCTCTTCCGGGGAGCTGTTTTTT
many	TRBV2	TRBD1	TRBJ2-2	CASSRAYPGTVQRSNTGELFF	TGTGCCAGCAGCCGAGCCTATCCGGGGACAGTTCAAAGATCGAACACCGGGGAGCTGTTTTTT
NA	TRBV7-2	NA	TRBJ1-6	CASSSSLGGSPLHF	TGTGCCAGCAGCTCGTCACTAGGAGGGTCACCCCTCCACTTT
many	TRBV7-2	NA	TRBJ2-1	CASSLSAGLFLNEQFF	TGTGCCAGCAGCTTATCGGCGGGGCTTTTTCTCAATGAGCAGTTCTTC
NA	TRBV2	NA	TRBJ1-5	CASSVSGLVQPQHF	TGTGCCAGCAGTGTTTCAGGGTTGGTGCAGCCCCAGCATTTT
NA	TRBV7-2	TRBD1	TRBJ1-2	CAGWSQGVVSYTF	TGTGCCGGGTGGTCACAGGGGGTAGTTAGCTACACCTTC
NA	TRBV20-1	NA	TRBJ1-6	CSAYGRGGSDSPLHF	TGCAGTGCTTACGGGAGGGGGGGCTCGGATTCACCCCTCCACTTT
NA	TRBV5-1	NA	TRBJ1-1	CASSYQRRTEAFF	TGCGCCAGCAGCTATCAACGGAGGACTGAAGCTTTCTTT
NA	TRBV7-9	NA	TRBJ2-7	CASSDLTEGPYEQYF	TGTGCCAGCAGCGATCTCACTGAGGGGCCCTACGAGCAGTACTTC